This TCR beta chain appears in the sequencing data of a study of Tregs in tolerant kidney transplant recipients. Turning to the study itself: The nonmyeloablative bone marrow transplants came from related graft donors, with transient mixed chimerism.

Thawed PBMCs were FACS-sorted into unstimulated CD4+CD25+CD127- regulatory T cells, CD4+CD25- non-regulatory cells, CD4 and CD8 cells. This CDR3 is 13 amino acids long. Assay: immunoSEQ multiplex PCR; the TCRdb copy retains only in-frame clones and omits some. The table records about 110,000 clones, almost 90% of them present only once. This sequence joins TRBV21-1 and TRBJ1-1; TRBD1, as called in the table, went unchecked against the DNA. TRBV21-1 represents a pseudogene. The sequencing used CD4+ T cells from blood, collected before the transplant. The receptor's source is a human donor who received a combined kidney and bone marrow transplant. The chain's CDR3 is CASPGQTNTEAFF. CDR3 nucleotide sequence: TGTGCCAGCCCGGGACAGACGAACACTGAAGCTTTCTTT.